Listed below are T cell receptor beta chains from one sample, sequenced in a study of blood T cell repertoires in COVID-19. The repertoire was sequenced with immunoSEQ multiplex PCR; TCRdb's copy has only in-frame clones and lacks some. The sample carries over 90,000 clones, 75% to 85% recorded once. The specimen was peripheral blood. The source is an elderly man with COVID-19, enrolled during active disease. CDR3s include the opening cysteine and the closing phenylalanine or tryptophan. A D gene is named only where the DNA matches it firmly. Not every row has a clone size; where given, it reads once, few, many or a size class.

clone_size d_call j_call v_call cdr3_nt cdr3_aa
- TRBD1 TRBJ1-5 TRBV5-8 TGTGCCAGCAGCTTGGTTGGGACAGGGTACAATCAGCCCCAGCATTTT CASSLVGTGYNQPQHF
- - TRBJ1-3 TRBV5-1 TGCGCCAGCAGCCCACAATCGGGGGGCTCTGGAAACACCATATATTTT CASSPQSGGSGNTIYF
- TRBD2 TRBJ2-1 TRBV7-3 TGTGCCAGCAGCTTAGGCCTAGCGGCCGATGAGCAGTTCTTC CASSLGLAADEQFF
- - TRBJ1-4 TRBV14 TGTGCCAGCAGCCAAGCACTTGGGGGGGAAAAACTGTTTTTT CASSQALGGEKLFF
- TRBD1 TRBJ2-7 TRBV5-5 TGTGCCAGCAGCTTGTCTGGGACAGCACCCTACGAGCAGTACTTC CASSLSGTAPYEQYF
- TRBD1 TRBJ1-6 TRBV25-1 TGTGCCAGCAGTGAGCCGGGACAGGGTTATAATTCACCCCTCCACTTT CASSEPGQGYNSPLHF
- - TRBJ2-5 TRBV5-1 TGCGCCAGCAGCTTGGCCCTAGGCAGCAAGCCATCTCAAGAGACCCAGTACTTC CASSLALGSKPSQETQYF
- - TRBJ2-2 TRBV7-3 TGTGCCAGCAGCAAAAAACGTAGCGAGGGCACCGGGGAGCTGTTTTTT CASSKKRSEGTGELFF
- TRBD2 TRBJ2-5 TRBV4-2 TGTGCCAGCAGCCAAAGGACTGGGCGGGAGGGCCCGGGAGAGACCCAGTACTTC CASSQRTGREGPGETQYF
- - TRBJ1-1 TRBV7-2 TGTGCCAGCAGCTTAAGTACAGGGCGGGCTTTCTTT CASSLSTGRAFF
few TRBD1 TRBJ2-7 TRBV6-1 TGTGCCAGCAGTGAAGCGCTTTTAGGACAGGGGTTCTACGAGCAGTACTTC CASSEALLGQGFYEQYF
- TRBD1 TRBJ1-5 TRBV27 TGTGCCAGCAAGACAGGGTCGAGGGGCAATCAGCCCCAGCATTTT CASKTGSRGNQPQHF
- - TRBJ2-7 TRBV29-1 TGCAGCGTTGTCCGCGATAGCTCCTACGAGCAGTACTTC CSVVRDSSYEQYF
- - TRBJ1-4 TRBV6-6 TGTGCCAGCCGATCCGACAGGATCAGTTCAGGGAAACTGTTTTTT CASRSDRISSGKLFF
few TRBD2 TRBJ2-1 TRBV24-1 TGTGCCACCAGTGATCCAAGGACTAGCCACAATGAGCAGTTCTTC CATSDPRTSHNEQFF
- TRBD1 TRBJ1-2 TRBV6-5 TGTGCCAGCAGACGACAGGGAGTGAGTGGCTACACCTTC CASRRQGVSGYTF
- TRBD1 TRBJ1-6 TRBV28 TGTGCCAGCAGTCGGGACAGGGGGCCAAATTCACCCCTCCACTTT CASSRDRGPNSPLHF
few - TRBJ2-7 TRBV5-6 TGTGCCAGCAGCTTGGTCGCGGTTCGCGAGCAGTACTTC CASSLVAVREQYF
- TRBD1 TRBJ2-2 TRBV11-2 TGTGCCAGCAGCTCAAACCTGGGACAGAGACTGTTTTTT CASSSNLGQRLFF
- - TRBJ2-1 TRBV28 TGTGCCAGCAGTTTAAGGGGGAAGGACAATGAGCAGTTCTTC CASSLRGKDNEQFF
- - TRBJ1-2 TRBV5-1 TGCGCCAGCAGCTTGGCCCGGGGTTTTAACTATGGCTACACCTTC CASSLARGFNYGYTF
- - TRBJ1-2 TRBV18 TGTGCCAGCTCACCTACTCCCAACCCGCCGCATGGCTACACCTTC CASSPTPNPPHGYTF
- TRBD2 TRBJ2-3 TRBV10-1 TGCGCCAGCAGTGACCCCGGGACTAGCGGGGGGGTCCACACAGATACGCAGTATTTT CASSDPGTSGGVHTDTQYF
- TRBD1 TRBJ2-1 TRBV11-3 TGTGCCAGCAGCCCCAGGACAGGGGATCACAATGAGCAGTTCTTC CASSPRTGDHNEQFF
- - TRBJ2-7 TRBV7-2 TGTGCCAGCGGAGGAGGAGCCCCCACCTACGAGCAGTACTTC CASGGGAPTYEQYF
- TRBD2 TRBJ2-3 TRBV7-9 TGTGCCAGCAGCTCACAGCGGGAGGCCCTGGATACGCAGTATTTT CASSSQREALDTQYF
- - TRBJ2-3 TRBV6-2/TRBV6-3 TGTGCCAGCAGTTACAGGCGCCCGACTAGCACAGATACGCAGTATTTT CASSYRRPTSTDTQYF
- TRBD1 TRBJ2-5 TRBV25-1 TGTGCCAGCAGTTCCCTCGGACAGGTCTACCAAGAGACCCAGTACTTC CASSSLGQVYQETQYF
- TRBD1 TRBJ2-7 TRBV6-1 TGTGCCAGCAGTGTTACCTGGACAGGTGTATCCTACGAGCAGTACTTC CASSVTWTGVSYEQYF
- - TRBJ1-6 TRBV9 TGTGCCAGCAGCGTAGCCCCGGGATCACCCCTCCACTTT CASSVAPGSPLHF
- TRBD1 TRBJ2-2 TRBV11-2 TGTGCCAGCAGATCGACAGGGGATGTCGGGGAGCTGTTTTTT CASRSTGDVGELFF
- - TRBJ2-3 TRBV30 TGTGCCTGGAGCTCCTCCAGAGATACGCAGTATTTT CAWSSSRDTQYF
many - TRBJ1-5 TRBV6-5 TGTGCCAGCAGTTACACAAGACTCAGCAATCAGCCCCAGCATTTT CASSYTRLSNQPQHF
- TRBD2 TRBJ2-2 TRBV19 TGTGCCAGTACCCCGGGAGGGGGGGCCGGGGAGCTGTTTTTT CASTPGGGAGELFF
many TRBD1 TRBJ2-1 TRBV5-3 TGTGCCAGAAGCATGGGACAGGGGAGGGACAATGAGCAGTTCTTC CARSMGQGRDNEQFF
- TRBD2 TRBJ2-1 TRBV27 TGTGCCAGCAGTCCAAATAGCGGGAGCGTGTTCTTC CASSPNSGSVFF
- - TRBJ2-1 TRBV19 TGTGCCAGTAGTACCCTAGACTACCACAATGAGCAGTTCTTC CASSTLDYHNEQFF